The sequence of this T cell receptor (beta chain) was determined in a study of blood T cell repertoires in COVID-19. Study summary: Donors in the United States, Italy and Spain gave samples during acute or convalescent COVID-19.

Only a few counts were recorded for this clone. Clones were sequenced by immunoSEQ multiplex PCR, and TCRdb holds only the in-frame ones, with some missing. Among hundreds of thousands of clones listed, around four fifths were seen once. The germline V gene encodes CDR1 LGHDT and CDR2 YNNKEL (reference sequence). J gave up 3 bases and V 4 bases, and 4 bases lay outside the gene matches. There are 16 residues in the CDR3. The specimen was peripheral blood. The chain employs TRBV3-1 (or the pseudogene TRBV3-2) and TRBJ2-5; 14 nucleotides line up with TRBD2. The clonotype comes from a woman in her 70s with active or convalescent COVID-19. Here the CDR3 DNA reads TGTGCCAGCAGCCTCGGGGGACTAGCGGGGGAAGAGACCCAGTACTTC. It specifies CASSLGGLAGEETQYF.